These 6 T cell receptor beta chains share one sample of origin, sequenced in a study of spatial heterogeneity in lung cancer. TCRdb re-analysed the 5' RACE reads in MiXCR, keeping a single row per CDR3 protein. The sample lists 35,000 or so distinct CDR3 sequences, around 5.5% occurring once. The time point was: sample taken at primary tumor resection. Researchers sequenced whole RNA taken from tumor, nontumor lung or frozen PBMC without sorting. The material sequenced was PBMCs, taken at surgery. The receptors stem from a female donor with early-stage non-small cell lung cancer.

This clonotype was counted at least ten times. Germline and junction disagree at one end, which may indicate a read error. This chain joins TRBV20-1 and TRBJ2-3, with TRBD2 identical over 10 bases. CDR1 and CDR2 (germline): DFQATT, SNEGSKA (reference sequence). This CDR3 has 19 residues. In DNA form, the CDR3 reads TGCAGTGCTAGAGATTTTCGGGCTAGCGGGGGCCCCAGCAAAGATACGCAGTATTTT. This encodes CSARDFRASGGPSKDTQYF.

In this sample, this clonotype turned up many times. The V call is TRBV12-3 or TRBV12-4, the J call TRBJ2-5; D may be TRBD2 (5 bases). Deletions cut 6 bases from V and 4 bases from J, with 12 bases between. CDR3 length: 13 residues. Here the CDR3 DNA reads TGTGCCAGCAGCGCTCGGGAAGGAGAGACCCAGTACTTC. It encodes CASSAREGETQYF.

J is TRBJ2-7 and V is TRBV20-1; TRBD2 agrees at 8 bases. V was pared by 0 bases and J by 4 bases, with 5 bases of the junction left unmatched. This CDR3 region has 14 residues. From germline, CDR1 is DFQATT and CDR2 SNEGSKA (reference sequence). CDR3 bases: TGCAGTGCTAGAGATAGCGGGACACCTTACGAGCAGTACTTC. This codes for CSARDSGTPYEQYF.

This clonotype has only a few counts. The V call is TRBV12-3 or TRBV12-4, the J call TRBJ2-7; maybe TRBD2 (6 bases). The CDR3 consists of 11 residues. The V end lost 3 bases, the J end lost 9 bases, and 9 bases lay between the germline ends. The CDR3 region has the DNA TGTGCCAGCAGTTTGGGGAGGTGGCAGTACTTC. Translation: CASSLGRWQYF.

Ten or more counts support this clonotype. The chain employs TRBV9 and TRBJ2-1; D is possibly TRBD2 (6 bases). V lost 3 bases and J lost 2, with 12 bases in between. Germline-derived CDR1 and CDR2 are SGDLS and YYNGEE. The CDR3 covers 15 residues. CDR3 in amino acids: CASSEEGEPYNEQFF. The CDR3 DNA reads TGTGCCAGCAGCGAGGAGGGAGAGCCCTACAATGAGCAGTTCTTC.

There are many counts of this clonotype. The chain joins TRBV11-2 to TRBJ1-1; the match to TRBD1 covers 8 bases. Germline-derived CDR1 and CDR2 are SGHAT and FQNNGV. Unmatched junction bases numbered 8, after V lost 3 bases and J lost 8 bases. This CDR3 comprises 14 residues. The CDR3 DNA reads TGTGCCAGCAGCTTGCCCGGGACAGGACCGGAAGCTTTCTTT. Residues: CASSLPGTGPEAFF.